These 19 T cell receptor beta chains were all obtained from the same sample, sequenced in a study of OX40 agonist ivuxolimab in advanced cancers. Method: immunoSEQ multiplex PCR; TCRdb's copy keeps in-frame clones and lacks some. The sample yields 60,000 or so clones, roughly 85% seen once. Specimen: CD4+ or CD8+ T cells sorted from blood, collected in a trial of the OX40 agonist ivuxolimab. The receptors shown here come from an adult with an advanced solid tumor such as melanoma, head and neck, liver or kidney cancer.

The CDR3 region is CASSSQPGSYNEQFF. The CDR3 coding sequence is TGCGCCAGCAGTTCCCAACCGGGATCCTACAATGAGCAGTTCTTC. This chain joins TRBV5-1 and TRBJ2-1; D might be TRBD2 (5 bases). This CDR3 comprises 15 residues. V was trimmed by 5 bases and J by 1 base, leaving 13 bases between them. Per the germline V gene, CDR1 is SGHRS and CDR2 is YFSETQ.

CDR3 loop: CASSISRRENTEAFF. CDR3 coding DNA: TGTGCCAGTAGTATATCCAGACGGGAGAACACTGAAGCTTTCTTT. The chain joins TRBV19 to TRBJ1-1; D ambiguous. Germline V CDR1 and CDR2: LNHDA, SQIVND (reference sequence). CDR3 length: 15 residues. V gave up 2 bases and J gave up 1 base, with 11 bases separating them.

The chain is built from TRBV7-6 and TRBJ1-1; D perhaps matches TRBD1 (5 bases). This CDR3 spans 14 amino acids. V shed 1 base and J shed 3 bases, with 9 bases lying between them. Germline CDR1 SGHVS, CDR2 FNYEAQ. CDR3: CASSLVGGDTEAFF. In DNA form, the CDR3 reads TGTGCCAGCAGCTTAGTCGGGGGGGACACTGAAGCTTTCTTT.

This clone was recorded at least ten times. The chain links TRBV6-1 to TRBJ1-5, with TRBD1 matching over 8 bases. Germline loops: CDR1 MNHNS, CDR2 SASEGT. With V trimmed by 5 bases and J by 4 bases, 7 bases remained unmatched. CDR3 length: 15 amino acids. Here the CDR3 reads CASSKGQVSNQPQHF. CDR3 nucleotides: TGTGCCAGCAGTAAGGGACAGGTGAGTAATCAGCCCCAGCATTTT.

In this sample, this clone turned up once. The chain is built from TRBV29-1 and TRBJ1-4, with D tentatively TRBD1 (5 bases). The CDR3 length is 11 residues. V dropped 4 bases and J dropped 8 bases, with 8 bases sitting between them. In germline, CDR1 is SQVTM, CDR2 ANQGSEA. The CDR3 nucleotides are TGCAGCGTTGTGGGGGGGGAAAAACTGTTTTTT. Amino acid sequence: CSVVGGEKLFF.

V usage is TRBV27 and J usage is TRBJ2-7, with TRBD2 identical over 10 bases. Germline V CDR1 and CDR2: MNHEY, SMNVEV (reference sequence). The CDR3 is 16 residues long. V dropped 10 bases and J dropped 6; count of bases not matched to a gene: 18. CDR3 sequence (DNA): TGTGCCACCAACCCCCGGGCTAGCGGGAGTCTCCTCGAGCAGTACTTC. Translation gives CATNPRASGSLLEQYF.

The chain recombines TRBV5-1 with TRBJ2-1; TRBD2 matches 7 bases. From germline, CDR1 is SGHRS and CDR2 YFSETQ. CDR3 size: 12 residues. V dropped 5 bases and J dropped 5; count of bases not matched to a gene: 1. This CDR3 is CASRLADNEQFF. CDR3 coding DNA: TGCGCCAGCAGGCTAGCGGACAATGAGCAGTTCTTC.

The CDR3 reads CAWSVGETQYF. The CDR3 coding sequence is TGTGCCTGGAGTGTTGGAGAGACCCAGTACTTC. The V gene is TRBV30, the J gene TRBJ2-5; unclear D gene. The CDR3 has 11 residues. The ends were cut back, 0 bases at V and 4 bases at J, with 3 bases in the middle. Germline CDR1 reads GTSNPN; CDR2 reads SVGIG (reference sequence).

This clone came up once. The rearrangement uses TRBV7-2 and TRBJ1-2; D uncertain. Germline V gene data show CDR1 as SGHTA and CDR2 as FQGNSA. There are 13 residues in the CDR3. With 5 bases removed from V and 8 bases from J, the gap between germline ends came to 15 bases. The CDR3 DNA reads TGTGCCAGCAGCCCCGAGAGGGCGGGGGGCTACACCTTC. Protein product: CASSPERAGGYTF. Variable domain in full (rest from reference TRBV7-2 and TRBJ1-2): GAGVSQSPSNKVTEKGKDVELRCDPISGHTALYWYRQSLGQGLEFLIYFQGNSAPDKSGLPSDRFSAERTGGSVSTLTIQRTQQEDSAVYLCASSPERAGGYTFGSGTRLTVV.

This rearrangement joins TRBV5-8 to TRBJ2-1; no clear D gene. Trimming took off 0 bases at V and 3 bases at J, with 13 bases between the two ends. The CDR3 has 16 residues. The germline V gene encodes CDR1 SGHTS and CDR2 YDEGEE. This CDR3 reads CASSLELPNLYNEQFF. CDR3 DNA sequence: TGTGCCAGCAGCTTGGAACTACCTAACCTCTACAATGAGCAGTTCTTC.

This chain connects TRBV5-4 to TRBJ2-2; possible D gene TRBD2, 5 bases. V lost 4 bases and J 2 bases, leaving 9 bases between the germline ends. In germline, CDR1 is SGHNT, CDR2 YYREEE (reference sequence). The CDR3 spans 14 residues. The CDR3 sequence: CASSTWTNTGELFF. The CDR3 nucleotides are TGTGCCAGCAGCACCTGGACTAACACCGGGGAGCTGTTTTTT.

This clone was observed a few times. This chain uses TRBV27 with TRBJ1-1; D is unresolved. Trimming cost V 5 bases and J 2 bases, with 9 bases left between them. Germline values: CDR1 MNHEY, CDR2 SMNVEV (reference sequence). This CDR3 comprises 13 residues. The CDR3 coding sequence is TGTGCCAGCAGTCTGACACCCAACACTGAAGCTTTCTTT. Protein sequence: CASSLTPNTEAFF.

This clone was observed a handful of times. The V call is TRBV25-1, the J call TRBJ2-7; D remains ambiguous. Trimming removed 1 base from V and 3 bases from J, with 10 bases in between. Germline CDR1 MGHDK, CDR2 SYGVNS. The CDR3 covers 14 residues. The CDR3 coding sequence is TGTGCCAGCAGTGAATCCCACGCTATCTACGAGCAGTACTTC. Translated, it gives CASSESHAIYEQYF.

The chain carries TRBV4-3 and TRBJ2-7; 7 nucleotides match TRBD2. Germline loops: CDR1 LGHNA, CDR2 YSLEER. Unmatched junction bases numbered 8, after V lost 7 bases and J lost 2 bases. The CDR3 length is 14 residues. In nucleotides, the CDR3 is TGCGCCAGCACGCCTGGACTAGGCGCCTACGAGCAGTACTTC. Translation: CASTPGLGAYEQYF.

The chain joins TRBV27 to TRBJ2-3; 12 bases align to TRBD2. V lost 5 bases to trimming and J lost 4 bases; unmatched junction nucleotides: 4. The CDR3 totals 15 residues. Germline-derived CDR1 and CDR2 are MNHEY and SMNVEV (reference sequence). The CDR3 loop reads CASSKLAGGPDTQYF. Here the CDR3 DNA reads TGTGCCAGCAGTAAACTAGCGGGAGGCCCAGATACGCAGTATTTT.

This clone was seen a few times. The chain has TRBV27 and TRBJ2-7; 7 nucleotides align to TRBD2. The germline V gene encodes CDR1 MNHEY and CDR2 SMNVEV (reference sequence). The CDR3 has 15 residues. V dropped 2 bases and J dropped 0; count of bases not matched to a gene: 4. CDR3 nucleotides: TGTGCCAGCAGTTTACTGCGGGAGCGCTCCTACGAGCAGTACTTC. Encoded protein: CASSLLRERSYEQYF.

V usage is TRBV4-1 and J usage is TRBJ1-5; a possible D gene is TRBD1 (5 bases). Germline CDR1 reads MGHRA; CDR2 reads YSYEKL. The CDR3 has 15 amino acids. Trimming cost V 4 bases and J 4 bases, with 14 bases left between them. In nucleotides, the CDR3 is TGCGCCAGCAGCCCCACGGGTGGGGGGAATCAGCCCCAGCATTTT. Translation gives CASSPTGGGNQPQHF.

This clone has a handful of counts. The same CDR3 arises from other DNA sequences in this sample as well. The rearrangement joins TRBV30 to TRBJ1-5, with D tentatively TRBD1 (5 bases). Trimming cost V 0 bases and J 6 bases, with 9 bases left between them. Germline loops: CDR1 GTSNPN, CDR2 SVGIG (reference sequence). CDR3 length equals 13 residues. The CDR3 coding sequence is TGTGCCTGGAGTGTTCAGGGAGGTCAGCCCCAGCATTTT. It yields the protein CAWSVQGGQPQHF.

This clone was seen once. The chain links TRBV7-6 to TRBJ2-1; 7 bases line up with TRBD2. Germline V gene data show CDR1 as SGHVS and CDR2 as FNYEAQ. There are 14 residues in the CDR3. V gave up 3 bases and J gave up 8 bases; unmatched junction bases: 7. The CDR3 sequence: CASSLGRGSYEQFF. Written as DNA, the CDR3 is TGTGCCAGCAGCTTGGGACGCGGGAGCTATGAGCAGTTCTTC.